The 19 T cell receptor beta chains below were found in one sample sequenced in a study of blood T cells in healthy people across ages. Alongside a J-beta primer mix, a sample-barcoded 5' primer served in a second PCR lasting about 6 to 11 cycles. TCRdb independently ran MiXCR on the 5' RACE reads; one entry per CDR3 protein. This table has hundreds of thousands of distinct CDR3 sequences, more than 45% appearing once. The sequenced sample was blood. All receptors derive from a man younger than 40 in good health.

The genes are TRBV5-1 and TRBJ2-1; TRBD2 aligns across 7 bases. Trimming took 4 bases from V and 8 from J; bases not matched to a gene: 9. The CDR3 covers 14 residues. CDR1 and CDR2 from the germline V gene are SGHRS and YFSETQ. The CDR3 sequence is CASSTRTSPDEQFF. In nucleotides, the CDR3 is TGCGCCAGCAGCACTCGGACTAGTCCCGATGAGCAGTTCTTC.

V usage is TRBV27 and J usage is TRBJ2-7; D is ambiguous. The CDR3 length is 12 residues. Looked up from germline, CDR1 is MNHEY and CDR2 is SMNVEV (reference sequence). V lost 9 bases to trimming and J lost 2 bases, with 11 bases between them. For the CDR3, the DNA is TGTGCCAGTCCCTTTGTCCCCTACGAGCAGTACTTC. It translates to CASPFVPYEQYF.

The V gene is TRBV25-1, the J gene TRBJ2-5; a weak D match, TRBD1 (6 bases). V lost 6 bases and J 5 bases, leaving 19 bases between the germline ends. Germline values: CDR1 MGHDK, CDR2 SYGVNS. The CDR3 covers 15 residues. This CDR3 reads CASSLTGSLIETQYF. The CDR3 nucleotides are TGTGCCAGCAGCCTGACAGGCTCTCTTATCGAGACCCAGTACTTC.

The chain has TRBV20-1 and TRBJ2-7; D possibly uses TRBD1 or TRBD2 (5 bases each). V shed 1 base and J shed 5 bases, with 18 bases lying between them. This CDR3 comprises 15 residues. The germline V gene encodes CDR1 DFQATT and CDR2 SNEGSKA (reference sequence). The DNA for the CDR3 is TGCAGTGCTAGAGGAGGGGTTTGGGCCTCGAACGAGCAGTACTTC. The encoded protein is CSARGGVWASNEQYF.

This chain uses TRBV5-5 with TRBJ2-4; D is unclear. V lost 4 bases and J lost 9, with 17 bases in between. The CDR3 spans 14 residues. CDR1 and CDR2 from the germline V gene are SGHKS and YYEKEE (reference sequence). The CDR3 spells CASSLPWTSSIQYF. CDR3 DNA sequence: TGTGCCAGCAGCCTACCTTGGACCTCCTCCATTCAGTACTTC.

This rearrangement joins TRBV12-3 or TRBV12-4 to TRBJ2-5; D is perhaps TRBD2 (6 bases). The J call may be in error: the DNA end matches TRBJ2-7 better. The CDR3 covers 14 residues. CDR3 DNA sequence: TGTGCCAGCAGTAATCTAGCGCTGGGCTACGAGCAGTACTTC. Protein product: CASSNLALGYEQYF.

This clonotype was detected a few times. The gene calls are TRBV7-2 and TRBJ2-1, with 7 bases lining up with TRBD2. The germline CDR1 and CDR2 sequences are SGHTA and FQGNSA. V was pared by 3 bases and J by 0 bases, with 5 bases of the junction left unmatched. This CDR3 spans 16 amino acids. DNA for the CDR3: TGTGCCAGCAGCTTGGGGCGGGGGTCCTCCTACAATGAGCAGTTCTTC. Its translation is CASSLGRGSSYNEQFF.

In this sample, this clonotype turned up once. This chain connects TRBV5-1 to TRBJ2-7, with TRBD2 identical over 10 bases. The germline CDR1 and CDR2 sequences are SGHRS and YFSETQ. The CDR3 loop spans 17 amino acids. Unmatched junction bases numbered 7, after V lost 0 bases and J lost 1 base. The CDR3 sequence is CASSLERLAGASYEQYF. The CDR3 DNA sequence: TGCGCCAGCAGCTTGGAAAGGCTAGCGGGAGCTTCCTACGAGCAGTACTTC.

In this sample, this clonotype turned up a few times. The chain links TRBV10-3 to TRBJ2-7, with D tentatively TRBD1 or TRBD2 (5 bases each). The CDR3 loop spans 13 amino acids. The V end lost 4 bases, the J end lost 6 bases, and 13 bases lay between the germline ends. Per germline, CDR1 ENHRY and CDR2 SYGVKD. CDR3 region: CAISGDGSGEQYF. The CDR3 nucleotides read TGTGCCATCAGTGGGGACGGGTCAGGCGAGCAGTACTTC.

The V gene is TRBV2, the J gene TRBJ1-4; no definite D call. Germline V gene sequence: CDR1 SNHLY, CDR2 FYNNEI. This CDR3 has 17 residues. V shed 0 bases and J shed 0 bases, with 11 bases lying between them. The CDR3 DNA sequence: TGTGCCAGCAGTGAAGCGCGGGCCTTCGCAACTAATGAAAAACTGTTTTTT. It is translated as CASSEARAFATNEKLFF.

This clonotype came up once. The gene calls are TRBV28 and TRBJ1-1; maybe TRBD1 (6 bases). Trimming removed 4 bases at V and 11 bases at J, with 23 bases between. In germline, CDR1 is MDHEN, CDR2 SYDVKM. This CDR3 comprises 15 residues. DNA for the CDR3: TGTGCCAGCAGTTCTTCTCTACAGGGTTTTAGGGCTGCTTTCTTT. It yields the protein CASSSSLQGFRAAFF. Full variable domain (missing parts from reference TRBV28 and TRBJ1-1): DVKVTQSSRYLVKRTGEKVFLECVQDMDHENMFWYRQDPGLGLRLIYFSYDVKMKEKGDIPEGYSVSREKKERFSLILESASTNQTSMYLCASSSSLQGFRAAFFGQGTRLTVV.

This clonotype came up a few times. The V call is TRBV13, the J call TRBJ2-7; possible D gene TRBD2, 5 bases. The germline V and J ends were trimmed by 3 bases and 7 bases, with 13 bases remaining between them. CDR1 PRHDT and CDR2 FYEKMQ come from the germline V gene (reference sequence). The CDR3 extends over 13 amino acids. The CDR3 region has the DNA TGTGCCAGCAGCTTCGAGGGAGTGTTGGAGCAGTACTTC. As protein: CASSFEGVLEQYF.

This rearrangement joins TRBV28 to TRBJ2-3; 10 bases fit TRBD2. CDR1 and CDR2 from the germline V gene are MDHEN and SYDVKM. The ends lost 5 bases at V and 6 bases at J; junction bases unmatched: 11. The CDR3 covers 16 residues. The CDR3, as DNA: TGTGCCAGCAGTCCCAGGCGAGCGGGAGGGAGGGATACGCAGTATTTT. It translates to CASSPRRAGGRDTQYF.

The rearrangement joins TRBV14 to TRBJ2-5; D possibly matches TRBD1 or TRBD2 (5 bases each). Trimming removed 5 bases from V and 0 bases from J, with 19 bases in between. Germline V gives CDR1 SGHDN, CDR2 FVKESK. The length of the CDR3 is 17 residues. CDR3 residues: CASSWRRGWGNQETQYF. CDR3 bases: TGTGCCAGCAGCTGGAGAAGGGGTTGGGGGAACCAAGAGACCCAGTACTTC.

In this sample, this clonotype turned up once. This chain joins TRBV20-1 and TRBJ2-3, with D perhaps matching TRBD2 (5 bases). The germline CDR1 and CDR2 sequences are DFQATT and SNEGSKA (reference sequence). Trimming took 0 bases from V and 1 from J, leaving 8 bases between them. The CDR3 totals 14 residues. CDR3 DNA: TGCAGTGCTAGAGATGCGAGGGGCACAGATACGCAGTATTTT. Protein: CSARDARGTDTQYF.

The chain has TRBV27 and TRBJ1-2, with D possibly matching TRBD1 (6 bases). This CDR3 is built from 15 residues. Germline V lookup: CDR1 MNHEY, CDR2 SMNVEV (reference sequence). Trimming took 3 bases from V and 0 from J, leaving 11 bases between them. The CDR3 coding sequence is TGTGCCAGCAGTTTTGGGGGGCCCACTAACTATGGCTACACCTTC. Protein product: CASSFGGPTNYGYTF.

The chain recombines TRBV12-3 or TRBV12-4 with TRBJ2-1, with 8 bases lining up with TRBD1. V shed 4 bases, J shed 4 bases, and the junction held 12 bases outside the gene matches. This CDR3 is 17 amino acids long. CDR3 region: CASSSRRDRQFYNEQFF. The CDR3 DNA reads TGTGCCAGCAGTTCTAGAAGGGACAGGCAATTTTACAATGAGCAGTTCTTC.

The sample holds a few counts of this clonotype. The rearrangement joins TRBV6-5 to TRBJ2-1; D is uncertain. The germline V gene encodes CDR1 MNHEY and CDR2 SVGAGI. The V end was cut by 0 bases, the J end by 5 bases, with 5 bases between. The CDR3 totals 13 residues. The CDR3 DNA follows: TGTGCCAGCAGTTACTCCCCCAACAATGAGCAGTTCTTC. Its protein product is CASSYSPNNEQFF.

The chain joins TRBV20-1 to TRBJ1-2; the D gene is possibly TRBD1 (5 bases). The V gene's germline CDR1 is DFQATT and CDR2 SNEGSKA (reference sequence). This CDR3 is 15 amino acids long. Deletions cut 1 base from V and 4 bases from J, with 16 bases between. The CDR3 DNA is TGCAGTGCTAGAGCTGACCCGGGCCAGGGCTATGGCTACACCTTC. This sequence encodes CSARADPGQGYGYTF.